The 24 T cell receptor beta chains below all came from one sample that was sequenced in a study of HIV-infected patients and healthy controls. MiXCR, run by TCRdb on the 5' RACE reads, gives a single entry per CDR3 protein. The sample yields 50,000 to 80,000 distinct CDR3 sequences, over 15% seen once. The specimen sequenced was CD4+ T cells from blood. The receptors come from a human donor in good health.

This clonotype came up many times. V is TRBV9 and J is TRBJ1-2; D ambiguous. Trimming cost V 3 bases and J 2 bases, with 14 bases left between them. Germline CDR1 and CDR2: SGDLS and YYNGEE. This CDR3 is built from 15 residues. CDR3 in DNA: TGTGCCAGCAGCGCCGACCCGAGGGAAAACTATGGCTACACCTTC. Translated, it gives CASSADPRENYGYTF.

This chain links TRBV19 with TRBJ2-6; D is ambiguous. This CDR3 has 15 residues. CDR1 and CDR2 (germline): LNHDA, SQIVND (reference sequence). The V and J ends lost 3 bases and 6 bases respectively, with 12 bases between them. CDR3 protein: CASSINVLSANVLTF. The CDR3 DNA follows: TGTGCCAGTAGTATCAACGTTCTCTCGGCCAACGTCCTGACTTTC.

This clonotype was found many times. The chain couples TRBV7-9 to TRBJ2-5; 7 bases fit TRBD2. J gave up 3 bases and V 7 bases, and 17 bases lay outside the gene matches. Germline-derived CDR1 and CDR2 are SEHNR and FQNEAQ (reference sequence). The CDR3 has 17 amino acids. CDR3 in DNA: TGTGCCAGCATGCCCTACGCGCGGGGAGGGCAAGAAGAGACCCAGTACTTC. It specifies CASMPYARGGQEETQYF.

This clonotype was detected ten times or more. The J gene is TRBJ1-1, the V gene TRBV7-9, with 10 nucleotides matching TRBD1. V gave up 5 bases and J gave up 1 base; unmatched junction bases: 4. The CDR3 has 15 amino acids. Germline values: CDR1 SEHNR, CDR2 FQNEAQ (reference sequence). The chain's CDR3 is CASSPDRGANTEAFF. In DNA, the CDR3 is TGTGCCAGCAGCCCGGACAGGGGGGCGAACACTGAAGCTTTCTTT.

This chain connects TRBV7-9 to TRBJ2-3; TRBD2 matches 9 bases. This CDR3 has 18 amino acids. V trimming: 5 bases; J trimming: 1 base; junction bases outside the gene matches: 13. From germline, CDR1 is SEHNR and CDR2 FQNEAQ (reference sequence). This CDR3 reads CASSAGSGSEVGTDTQYF. CDR3 nucleotides: TGTGCCAGCAGCGCGGGTAGCGGGAGTGAGGTGGGCACAGATACGCAGTATTTT.

The V and J genes are TRBV6-5 and TRBJ2-1; TRBD2 aligns across 9 bases. The CDR3 runs 13 residues. Trimming cost V 6 bases and J 9 bases; bases outside gene matches: 6. Germline V gives CDR1 MNHEY, CDR2 SVGAGI. CDR3 protein: CASSSGTSTEQFF. CDR3 DNA: TGTGCCAGCAGCTCCGGGACTAGCACTGAGCAGTTCTTC.

This clonotype appeared a few times. This CDR3 reads CASSLAGPGETQYF. CDR3 nucleotide sequence: TGCGCCAGCAGCTTGGCTGGGCCCGGGGAGACCCAGTACTTC. V usage is TRBV5-1 and J usage is TRBJ2-5; D is ambiguous. This CDR3 has 14 amino acids. Trimming cost V 0 bases and J 5 bases, with 11 bases left between them. Looked up from germline, CDR1 is SGHRS and CDR2 is YFSETQ.

Here the CDR3 DNA reads TGTGCCAGCAGCAGGGGGGACAGGCCCTATGGCTACACCTTC. Translated: CASSRGDRPYGYTF. The chain recombines TRBV3-1 with TRBJ1-2; TRBD1 matches at 8 bases. V gave up 5 bases and J gave up 4 bases; unmatched junction bases: 6. CDR1 LGHDT and CDR2 YNNKEL come from the germline V gene (reference sequence). The CDR3 totals 14 residues.

This rearrangement joins TRBV10-3 to TRBJ2-2; D not certain. There are 15 residues in the CDR3. Trimming removed 8 bases from V and 4 bases from J, with 17 bases in between. CDR1 and CDR2 from the germline V gene are ENHRY and SYGVKD. CDR3 nucleotides: TGTGCCATCCGGCCTGAGAGCCATCTCACCGGGGAGCTGTTTTTT. Its translation: CAIRPESHLTGELFF.

In DNA form, the CDR3 reads TGCAGTGCTAGAGATTGGCGGACCCCAAGCACAGATACGCAGTATTTT. This codes for CSARDWRTPSTDTQYF. V is TRBV20-1 and J is TRBJ2-3; D gene ambiguous. The length of the CDR3 is 16 residues. The germline V gene encodes CDR1 DFQATT and CDR2 SNEGSKA (reference sequence). The ends were cut back, 0 bases at V and 0 bases at J, with 13 bases in the middle.

The table lists this clonotype with a few counts. The chain recombines TRBV12-5 with TRBJ1-1; no definite D call. The CDR3 sequence is 13 residues long. V was shortened by 6 bases and J by 7 bases, with 15 bases between the two germline ends. Germline CDR1 and CDR2: LGHNT and FRNRAP. The CDR3 here is CASGEDTSLEAFF. The CDR3 DNA sequence: TGTGCTAGTGGCGAAGATACGAGCCTTGAAGCTTTCTTT.

This clonotype was counted at least ten times. The chain combines TRBV27 with TRBJ1-2; D gene uncertain. V was cut by 1 base and J by 8 bases, with 14 bases left in between. From germline, CDR1 is MNHEY and CDR2 SMNVEV (reference sequence). The CDR3 is 14 amino acids. CDR3 sequence reads: CASSLLGDMVGYTF. CDR3 DNA: TGTGCCAGCAGTTTATTGGGCGATATGGTCGGCTACACCTTC.

This clonotype was detected a few times. The chain joins TRBV12-3 or TRBV12-4 to TRBJ1-2; TRBD1 agrees at 8 bases. CDR3 length: 16 amino acids. Unmatched junction bases numbered 14, after V lost 5 bases and J lost 6 bases. CDR3 amino acids: CASSQTWTGRVDGYTF. In DNA form, the CDR3 reads TGTGCCAGCAGTCAAACCTGGACAGGGAGGGTGGATGGCTACACCTTC.

This clonotype has more than one count but fewer than ten. V gene TRBV12-3 or TRBV12-4 combines with J gene TRBJ1-2; tentatively, D is TRBD1 (6 bases). The CDR3 spans 14 residues. The V and J ends lost 4 bases and 2 bases respectively, with 11 bases between them. This CDR3 is CASSSEGENYGYTF. In DNA, the CDR3 is TGTGCCAGCAGTTCGGAGGGGGAAAACTATGGCTACACCTTC.

The CDR3: CASSQDLVYTGELFF. The CDR3 DNA reads as TGTGCCAGCAGCCAAGATCTAGTTTACACCGGGGAGCTGTTTTTT. V is TRBV3-1 and J is TRBJ2-2; D is ambiguous. Per the germline V gene, CDR1 is LGHDT and CDR2 is YNNKEL (reference sequence). The V end was cut by 0 bases, the J end by 3 bases, with 8 bases between. This CDR3 region has 15 residues.

J is TRBJ2-2 and V is TRBV6-5; 8 bases are shared with TRBD2. J lost 5 bases, V lost 6 bases, and 8 bases had no gene match. CDR3 length: 15 amino acids. Germline V gene data show CDR1 as MNHEY and CDR2 as SVGAGI. The CDR3 region is CASSPGGGRTGELFF. The DNA for the CDR3 is TGTGCCAGCAGCCCCGGGGGGGGAAGAACCGGGGAGCTGTTTTTT.

The chain has TRBV28 and TRBJ2-1; 10 bases agree with TRBD1. This CDR3 comprises 15 residues. With V trimmed by 5 bases and J by 6 bases, 7 bases remained unmatched. Germline V CDR1 and CDR2: MDHEN, SYDVKM. CDR3 coding DNA: TGTGCCAGCAGTCCGACAGGGGGCGCGATCAATGAGCAGTTCTTC. It is translated as CASSPTGGAINEQFF.

This clonotype came up many times. The chain couples TRBV3-1 to TRBJ2-7; D is possibly TRBD1 (5 bases). Trimming took 1 base from V and 5 from J, leaving 15 bases between them. CDR1 LGHDT and CDR2 YNNKEL come from the germline V gene (reference sequence). The CDR3 spans 15 residues. DNA for the CDR3: TGTGCCAGCAGCCAAGCGGTTGCAGGGCTTGACGAGCAGTACTTC. It specifies CASSQAVAGLDEQYF.

In its sample, this clonotype was seen a few times. The chain uses TRBV3-1 and TRBJ2-1; perhaps D is TRBD1 or TRBD2 (5 bases each). The germline gives CDR1 LGHDT, CDR2 YNNKEL (reference sequence). V was pared by 3 bases and J by 4 bases, with 13 bases between. CDR3 length equals 15 residues. CDR3 sequence reads: CASSHGTSRYNEQFF. Written as DNA, the CDR3 is TGTGCCAGCAGCCATGGGACGTCCAGGTACAATGAGCAGTTCTTC.

This clonotype showed up just a few times. The rearrangement uses TRBV12-3 or TRBV12-4 and TRBJ2-7; D possibly corresponds to TRBD2 (6 bases). The V end was cut by 6 bases, the J end by 3 bases, with 15 bases between. The CDR3 loop spans 14 amino acids. CDR3 in DNA: TGTGCCAGCAGCTTTGGTGGCGGGGACTACGAGCAGTACTTC. This codes for CASSFGGGDYEQYF.

In its sample, this clonotype was seen a few times. This rearrangement joins TRBV18 to TRBJ1-4; 7 positions agree with TRBD1. V was pared by 2 bases and J by 3 bases, with 3 bases of the junction left unmatched. The length of the CDR3 is 15 residues. The V gene's germline CDR1 is KGHSH and CDR2 LQKENI. This CDR3 reads CASSPTGAANEKLFF. DNA for the CDR3: TGTGCCAGCTCACCAACAGGGGCCGCTAATGAAAAACTGTTTTTT.

This clonotype was observed at least ten times. The chain has TRBV3-1 and TRBJ2-7, with 7 bases that match TRBD1. The junction had 8 bases not matched to a gene; V was cut back by 0 bases and J by 9 bases. Germline CDR1 LGHDT, CDR2 YNNKEL (reference sequence). CDR3 length: 14 residues. In nucleotides, the CDR3 is TGTGCCAGCAGCCAAGACTGGCAGGGGGTGGGGCAGTACTTC. It is translated as CASSQDWQGVGQYF.

This clonotype was counted only a few times. V is TRBV6-5 and J is TRBJ2-6; 10 positions match TRBD1. The germline gives CDR1 MNHEY, CDR2 SVGAGI. V shed 4 bases and J 3 bases; nucleotides not matched to a gene: 9. This CDR3 contains 18 residues. This CDR3 reads CASSSGQGIGSGANVLTF. The CDR3 DNA follows: TGTGCCAGCAGTTCGGGACAGGGGATCGGGAGTGGGGCCAACGTCCTGACTTTC.

The rearrangement links TRBV19 to TRBJ2-1, with TRBD1 matching over 8 bases. The CDR3 covers 12 residues. The ends lost 9 bases at V and 7 bases at J; junction bases unmatched: 5. Per the germline V gene, CDR1 is LNHDA and CDR2 is SQIVND (reference sequence). CDR3 protein: CASTDRGNEQFF. In DNA, the CDR3 is TGTGCCAGCACCGACAGGGGTAATGAGCAGTTCTTC.